This T cell receptor beta chain was identified in a study of beta chain features in type 1 diabetes. V dropped 6 bases and J dropped 6; count of bases not matched to a gene: 14. The CDR3 consists of 16 residues. The germline V gene has CDR1 MNHNY and CDR2 SVGAGI (reference sequence). General study results and limits: A closer apparent resemblance between naive, central memory and Treg TCRB repertoires was seen in patients than in healthy donors. Reduced insertions and increased deletions marked VDJ junctions in type 1 diabetes patients.

This clone was seen a handful of times. Its target is unknown. Investigators reverse transcribed all isolated RNA, so they sequenced expressed TCRB transcripts. Naive, central memory and regulatory T cell samples averaged around 3.3 million reads. Produced via immunoSEQ multiplex PCR; TCRdb's table is partial and in-frame only. Seen here are about 900,000 clones, 17% observed once, and the top ten hold roughly 0.025%. Central memory, naive, regulatory and stem cell-like memory CD4+ cells were sorted by CD45RO/CCR7/CD25/CD127/CD95/CD27. The chain carries TRBV6-6 and TRBJ1-5; 7 bases are shared with TRBD1. This receptor was taken from a woman under 30 in good health. What was sequenced was naive CD4+ T cells from blood. The DNA for the CDR3 is TGTGCCAGCAGCGAACCCAGGACAGGCCGGGGTCAGCCCCAGCATTTT. This sequence encodes CASSEPRTGRGQPQHF.